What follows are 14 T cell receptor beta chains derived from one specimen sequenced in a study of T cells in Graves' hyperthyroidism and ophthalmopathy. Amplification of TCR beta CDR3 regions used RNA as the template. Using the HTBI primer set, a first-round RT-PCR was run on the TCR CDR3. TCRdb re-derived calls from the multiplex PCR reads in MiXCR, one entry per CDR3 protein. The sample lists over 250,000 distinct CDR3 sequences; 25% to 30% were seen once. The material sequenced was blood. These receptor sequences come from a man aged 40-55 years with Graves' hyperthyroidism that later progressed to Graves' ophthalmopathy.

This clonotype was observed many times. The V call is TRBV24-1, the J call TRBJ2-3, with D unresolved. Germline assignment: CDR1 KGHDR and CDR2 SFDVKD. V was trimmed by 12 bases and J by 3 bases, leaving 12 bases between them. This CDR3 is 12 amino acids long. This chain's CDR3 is CAAGDVTDTQYF. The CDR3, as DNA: TGTGCCGCTGGCGATGTGACAGATACGCAGTATTTT.

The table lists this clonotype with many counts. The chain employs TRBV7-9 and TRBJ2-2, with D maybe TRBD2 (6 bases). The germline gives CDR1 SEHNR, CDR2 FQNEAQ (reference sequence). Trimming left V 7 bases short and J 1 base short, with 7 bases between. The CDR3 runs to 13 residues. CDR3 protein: CASNGGNTGELFF. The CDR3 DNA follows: TGTGCCAGCAACGGGGGGAACACCGGGGAGCTGTTTTTT. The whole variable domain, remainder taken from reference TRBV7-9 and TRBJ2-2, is DTGVSQNPRHKITKRGQNVTFRCDPISEHNRLYWYRQTLGQGPEFLTYFQNEAQLEKSRLLSDRFSAERPKGSFSTLEIQRTEQGDSAMYLCASNGGNTGELFFGEGSRLTVL.

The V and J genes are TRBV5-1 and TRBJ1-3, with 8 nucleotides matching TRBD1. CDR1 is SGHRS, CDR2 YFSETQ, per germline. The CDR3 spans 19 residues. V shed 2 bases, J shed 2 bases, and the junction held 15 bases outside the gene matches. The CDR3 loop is CASSLWTGRQSGTGNTIYF. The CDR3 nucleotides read TGCGCCAGCAGCTTATGGACAGGGAGGCAATCCGGGACTGGAAACACCATATATTTT.

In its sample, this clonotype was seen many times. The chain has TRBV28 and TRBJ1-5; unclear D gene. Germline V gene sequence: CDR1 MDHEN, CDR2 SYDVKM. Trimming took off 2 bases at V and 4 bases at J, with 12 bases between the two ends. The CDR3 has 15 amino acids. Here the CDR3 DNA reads TGTGCCAGCAGTTTAGCGTTATTAGTAAATCAGCCCCAGCATTTT. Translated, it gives CASSLALLVNQPQHF.

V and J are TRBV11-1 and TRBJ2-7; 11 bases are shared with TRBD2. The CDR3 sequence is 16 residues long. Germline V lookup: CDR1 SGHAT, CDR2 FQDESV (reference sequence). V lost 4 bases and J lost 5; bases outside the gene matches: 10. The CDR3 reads CASSWPTSGTLNEQYF. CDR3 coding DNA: TGTGCCAGCAGCTGGCCGACTAGCGGGACCTTAAACGAGCAGTACTTC.

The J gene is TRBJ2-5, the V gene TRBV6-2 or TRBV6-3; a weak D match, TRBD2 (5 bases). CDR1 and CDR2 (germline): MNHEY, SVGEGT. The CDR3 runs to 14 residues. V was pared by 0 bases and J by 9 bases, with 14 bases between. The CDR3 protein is CASSYSSPRVPQYF. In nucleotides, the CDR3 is TGTGCCAGCAGTTACTCGTCCCCGAGGGTTCCCCAGTACTTC.

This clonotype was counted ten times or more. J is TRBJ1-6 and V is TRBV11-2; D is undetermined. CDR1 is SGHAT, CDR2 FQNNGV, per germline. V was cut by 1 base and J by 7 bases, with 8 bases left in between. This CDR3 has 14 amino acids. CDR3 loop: CASSLGAANSPLHF. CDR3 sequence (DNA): TGTGCCAGCAGCTTAGGGGCCGCCAATTCACCCCTCCACTTT. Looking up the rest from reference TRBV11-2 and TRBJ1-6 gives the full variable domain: EAGVAQSPRYKIIEKRQSVAFWCNPISGHATLYWYQQILGQGPKLLIQFQNNGVVDDSQLPKDRFSAERLKGVDSTLKIQPAKLEDSAVYLCASSLGAANSPLHFGNGTRLTVT.

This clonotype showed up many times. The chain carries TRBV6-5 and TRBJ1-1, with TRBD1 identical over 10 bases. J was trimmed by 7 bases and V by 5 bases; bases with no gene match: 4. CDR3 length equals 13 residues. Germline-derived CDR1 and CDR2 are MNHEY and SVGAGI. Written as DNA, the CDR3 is TGTGCCAGCAGTAGACAGGGGGCTAGTGAAGCTTTCTTT. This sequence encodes CASSRQGASEAFF.

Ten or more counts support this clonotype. The CDR3 sequence is CASSYERGNAYF. DNA for the CDR3: TGTGCCAGCAGTTACGAGAGAGGGAACGCGTACTTC. V is TRBV6-2 or TRBV6-3 and J is TRBJ2-7; tentative D call: TRBD2 (5 bases). The CDR3 spans 12 residues. V gave up 2 bases and J gave up 12 bases, with 14 bases separating them. CDR1 is MNHEY and CDR2 is SVGEGT in the germline V gene.

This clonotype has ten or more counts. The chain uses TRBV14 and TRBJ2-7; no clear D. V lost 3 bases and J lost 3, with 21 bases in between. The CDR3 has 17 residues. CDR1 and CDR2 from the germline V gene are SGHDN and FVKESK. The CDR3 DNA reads TGTGCCAGCAGCCATTTATCCGGCGAACGGGCCAACTACGAGCAGTACTTC. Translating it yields CASSHLSGERANYEQYF.

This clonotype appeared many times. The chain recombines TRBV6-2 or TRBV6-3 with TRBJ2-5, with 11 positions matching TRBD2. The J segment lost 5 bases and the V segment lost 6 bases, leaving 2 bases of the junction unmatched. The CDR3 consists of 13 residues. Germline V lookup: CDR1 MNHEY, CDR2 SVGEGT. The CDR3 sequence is CASRLAGVETQYF. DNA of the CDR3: TGTGCCAGCAGACTAGCGGGAGTGGAGACCCAGTACTTC.

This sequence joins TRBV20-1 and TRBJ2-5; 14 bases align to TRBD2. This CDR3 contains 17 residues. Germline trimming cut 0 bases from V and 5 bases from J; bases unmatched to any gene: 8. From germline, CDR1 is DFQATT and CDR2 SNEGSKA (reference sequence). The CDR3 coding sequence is TGCAGTGCTAGAGACGACGGGACTAGCGGGAGTCGGGAGACCCAGTACTTC. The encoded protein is CSARDDGTSGSRETQYF.

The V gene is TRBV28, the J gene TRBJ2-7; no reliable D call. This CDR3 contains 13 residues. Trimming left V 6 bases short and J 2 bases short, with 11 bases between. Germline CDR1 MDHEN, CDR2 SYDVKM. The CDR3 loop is CASRPTTAYEQYF. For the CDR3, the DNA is TGTGCCAGCAGACCCACTACCGCCTACGAGCAGTACTTC.

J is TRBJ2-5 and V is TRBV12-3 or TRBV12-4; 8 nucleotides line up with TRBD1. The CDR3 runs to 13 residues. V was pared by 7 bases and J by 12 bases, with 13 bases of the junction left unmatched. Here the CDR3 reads CASTAPRTGPKYF. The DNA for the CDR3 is TGTGCCAGCACCGCCCCTCGGACAGGGCCAAAGTACTTC.